At least ten counts were recorded for the clone carrying this T cell receptor (beta chain). Its antigen is not identified. V lost 4 bases and J lost 4; bases outside the gene matches: 9. The CDR3 runs to 16 residues. Germline values: CDR1 LNHDA, CDR2 SQIVND (reference sequence). The source of the sample is a study of metastatic and nonmetastatic thyroid tumors. TCRdb re-called the PCR reads through MiXCR. The sample shows around 20,000 clones, under 35% of them seen only once. Study-wide results and limits: As reported, TCR beta diversity in blood and tumor was significantly higher in malignant thyroid tumors than in benign nodules.

No treatment of any kind had been given to any patient before thyroid surgery. Material: blood. The source of this sequence is a female donor with papillary thyroid cancer or a benign thyroid nodule (not recorded which). Some clones in this sample may be carry-over from other donors' samples. The rearrangement joins TRBV19 to TRBJ1-1; 10 positions match TRBD1. The CDR3 nucleotides are TGTGCCAGTAGTACCCCCCCCGGGACAGGGGCCACTGAAGCTTTCTTT. It specifies CASSTPPGTGATEAFF.